Below, 5 T cell receptor beta chains from the same sample are listed, as sequenced in a study of CD8 T cells in Susac syndrome. Random hexamers were used to reverse transcribe roughly 0.5 to 1 ug of RNA. Each CDR3 protein is one row after TCRdb ran MiXCR on the immunoSEQ multiplex PCR reads. Of some 47,000 distinct CDR3 sequences listed, 85% to 95% are singletons. The sequenced sample consisted of CD8+ T cells from PBMCs. Source of these receptors: a human donor in good health.

The gene calls are TRBV7-9 and TRBJ2-5; 8 bases align to TRBD1. Per germline, CDR1 SEHNR and CDR2 FQNEAQ (reference sequence). V dropped 4 bases and J dropped 0; count of bases not matched to a gene: 7. The CDR3 loop spans 16 amino acids. This chain's CDR3 is CASSSPGQEYQETQYF. The CDR3 bases are TGTGCCAGCAGCTCACCGGGACAGGAGTACCAAGAGACCCAGTACTTC.

This clonotype came up once. This rearrangement joins TRBV4-1 to TRBJ2-1; D is possibly TRBD2 (6 bases). CDR3 length: 15 residues. Deletions cut 8 bases from V and 4 bases from J, with 18 bases between. Per the germline V gene, CDR1 is MGHRA and CDR2 is YSYEKL. CDR3 loop: CASGLLSGGYNEQFF. The DNA for the CDR3 is TGCGCCAGCGGACTTCTTAGCGGAGGTTACAATGAGCAGTTCTTC.

V and J are TRBV9 and TRBJ2-1; 7 nucleotides align to TRBD1. The germline V gene encodes CDR1 SGDLS and CDR2 YYNGEE. CDR3 length: 17 amino acids. V shed 4 bases, J shed 0 bases, and the junction held 10 bases outside the gene matches. The CDR3 DNA reads TGTGCCAGCAGCCGAAGGGGGCGGGTGGACTCCTACAATGAGCAGTTCTTC. Protein sequence: CASSRRGRVDSYNEQFF.

V usage is TRBV29-1 and J usage is TRBJ1-1; TRBD1 is a possible D gene (5 bases). CDR1 is SQVTM, CDR2 ANQGSEA, per germline. This CDR3 region has 13 residues. The CDR3 DNA follows: TGCGCGGGGGTTGGACCCTGGGACACTGAAGCTTTCTTT. Its translation is CAGVGPWDTEAFF.

The chain recombines TRBV19 with TRBJ1-1; D uncertain. The CDR3 contains 14 residues. From germline, CDR1 is LNHDA and CDR2 SQIVND (reference sequence). Trimming pared 3 bases from V and 2 bases from J, leaving 10 bases between. The CDR3 loop reads CASSMALSNTEAFF. CDR3 coding DNA: TGTGCCAGTAGTATGGCCCTTAGTAACACTGAAGCTTTCTTT.